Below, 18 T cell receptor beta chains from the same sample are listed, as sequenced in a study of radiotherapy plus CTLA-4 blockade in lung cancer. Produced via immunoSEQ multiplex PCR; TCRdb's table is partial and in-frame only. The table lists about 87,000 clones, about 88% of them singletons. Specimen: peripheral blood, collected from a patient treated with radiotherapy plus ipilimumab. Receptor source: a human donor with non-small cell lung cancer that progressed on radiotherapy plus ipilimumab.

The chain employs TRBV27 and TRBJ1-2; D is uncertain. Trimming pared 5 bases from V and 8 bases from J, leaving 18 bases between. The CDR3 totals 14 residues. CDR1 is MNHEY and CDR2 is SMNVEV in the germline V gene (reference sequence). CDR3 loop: CASSPWEGRWGYTF. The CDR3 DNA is TGTGCCAGCAGTCCTTGGGAGGGAAGGTGGGGCTACACCTTC.

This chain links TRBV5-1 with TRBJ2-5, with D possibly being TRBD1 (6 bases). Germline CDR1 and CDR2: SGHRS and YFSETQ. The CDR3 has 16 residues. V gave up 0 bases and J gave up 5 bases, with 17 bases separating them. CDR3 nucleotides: TGCGCCAGCAGCTTGGGTTCAGGGGTACAGTGGGAGACCCAGTACTTC. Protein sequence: CASSLGSGVQWETQYF.

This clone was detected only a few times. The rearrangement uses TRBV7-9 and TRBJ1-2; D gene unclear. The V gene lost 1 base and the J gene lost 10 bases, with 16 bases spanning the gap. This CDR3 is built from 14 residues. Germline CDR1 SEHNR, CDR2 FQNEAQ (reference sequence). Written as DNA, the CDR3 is TGTGCCAGCAGCTTAGACACAGCCCAAAGGGTCTACACCTTC. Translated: CASSLDTAQRVYTF.

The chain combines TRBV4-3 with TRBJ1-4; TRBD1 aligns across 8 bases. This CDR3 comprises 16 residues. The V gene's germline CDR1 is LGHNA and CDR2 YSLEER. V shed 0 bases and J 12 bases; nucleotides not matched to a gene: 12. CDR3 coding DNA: TGCGCCAGCAGCCAAGATATCGGGACAGGAGAGAAAGAACTGTTTTTT. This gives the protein CASSQDIGTGEKELFF.

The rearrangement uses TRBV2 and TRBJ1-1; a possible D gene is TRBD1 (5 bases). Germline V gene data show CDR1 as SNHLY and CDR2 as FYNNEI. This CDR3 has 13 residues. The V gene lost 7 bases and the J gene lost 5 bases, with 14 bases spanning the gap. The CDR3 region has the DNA TGTGCCAGCAAAACGGGGGATACGACTGAAGCTTTCTTT. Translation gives CASKTGDTTEAFF.

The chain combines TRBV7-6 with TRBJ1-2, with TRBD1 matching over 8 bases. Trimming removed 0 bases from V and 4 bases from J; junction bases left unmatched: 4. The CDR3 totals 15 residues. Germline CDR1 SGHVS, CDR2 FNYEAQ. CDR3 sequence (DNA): TGTGCCAGCAGCTTAGCTTCAGGGGGCAGCTATGGCTACACCTTC. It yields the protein CASSLASGGSYGYTF.

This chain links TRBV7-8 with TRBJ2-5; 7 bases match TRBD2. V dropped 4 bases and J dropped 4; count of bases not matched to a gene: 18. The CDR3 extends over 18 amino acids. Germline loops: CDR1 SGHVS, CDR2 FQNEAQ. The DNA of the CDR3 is TGTGCCAGCAGCTCCCGGGCACTAGCGAGTGTGTTTGGAGAGACCCAGTACTTC. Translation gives CASSSRALASVFGETQYF.

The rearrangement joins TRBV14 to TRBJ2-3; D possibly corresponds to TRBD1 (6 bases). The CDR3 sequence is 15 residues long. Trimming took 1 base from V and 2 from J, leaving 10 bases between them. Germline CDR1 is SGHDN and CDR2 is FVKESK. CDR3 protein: CASSQGRGFTDTQYF. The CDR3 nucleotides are TGTGCCAGCAGCCAAGGCAGGGGCTTCACAGATACGCAGTATTTT.

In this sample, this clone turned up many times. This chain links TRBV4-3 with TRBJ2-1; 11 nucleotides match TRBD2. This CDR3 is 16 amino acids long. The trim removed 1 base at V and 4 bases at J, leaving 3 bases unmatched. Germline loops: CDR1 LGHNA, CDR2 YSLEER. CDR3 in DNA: TGCGCCAGCAGCCAAGTTAGCGGGGGGGGGTACAATGAGCAGTTCTTC. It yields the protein CASSQVSGGGYNEQFF.

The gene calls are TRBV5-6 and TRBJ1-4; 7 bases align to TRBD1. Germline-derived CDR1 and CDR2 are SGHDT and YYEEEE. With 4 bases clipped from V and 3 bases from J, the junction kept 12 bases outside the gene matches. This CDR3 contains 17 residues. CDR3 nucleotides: TGTGCCAGCAGCAGCTACGGCAGGGGGATGGCTAATGAAAAACTGTTTTTT. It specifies CASSSYGRGMANEKLFF.

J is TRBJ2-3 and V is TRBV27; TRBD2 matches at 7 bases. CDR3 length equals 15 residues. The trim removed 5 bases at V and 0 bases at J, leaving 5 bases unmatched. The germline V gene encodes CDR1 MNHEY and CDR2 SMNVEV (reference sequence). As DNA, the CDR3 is TGTGCCAGCAGTCCTGGGAGGGTTAGCACAGATACGCAGTATTTT. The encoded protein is CASSPGRVSTDTQYF.

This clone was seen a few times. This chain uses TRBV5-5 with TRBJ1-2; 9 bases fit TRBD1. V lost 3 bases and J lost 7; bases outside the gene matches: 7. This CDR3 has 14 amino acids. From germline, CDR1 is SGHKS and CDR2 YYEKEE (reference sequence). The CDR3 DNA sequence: TGTGCCAGCAGCTGGGGACAGGGCGGGGTTGGCTACACCTTC. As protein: CASSWGQGGVGYTF. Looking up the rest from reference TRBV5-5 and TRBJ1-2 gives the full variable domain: DAGVTQSPTHLIKTRGQQVTLRCSPISGHKSVSWYQQVLGQGPQFIFQYYEKEERGRGNFPDRFSARQFPNYSSELNVNALLLGDSALYLCASSWGQGGVGYTFGSGTRLTVV.

The CDR3 nucleotides are TGTGCCAGCAGCTCCCCAGAGACTAGCGGGAGGCTAGGTGAGCAGTTCTTC. It translates to CASSSPETSGRLGEQFF. The J gene is TRBJ2-1, the V gene TRBV11-2, with TRBD2 matching 13 bases. The CDR3 is 17 amino acids. V gave up 4 bases and J gave up 9 bases; unmatched junction bases: 12. CDR1 is SGHAT, CDR2 FQNNGV, per germline.

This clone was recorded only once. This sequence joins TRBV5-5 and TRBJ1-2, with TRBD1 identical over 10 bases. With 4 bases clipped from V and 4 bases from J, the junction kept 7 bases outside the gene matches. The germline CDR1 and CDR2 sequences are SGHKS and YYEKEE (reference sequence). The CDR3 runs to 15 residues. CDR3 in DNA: TGTGCCAGCAGCGTGACAGGGGGCGCCGGCTATGGCTACACCTTC. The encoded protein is CASSVTGGAGYGYTF.

The CDR3 spells CASSQANGLAGRTGELFF. CDR3 coding DNA: TGTGCCAGCAGCCAAGCCAACGGACTAGCGGGCCGCACCGGGGAGCTGTTTTTT. V and J are TRBV14 and TRBJ2-2; 11 bases match TRBD2. J gave up 4 bases and V 1 base, and 8 bases lay outside the gene matches. This CDR3 has 18 residues. The germline V gene has CDR1 SGHDN and CDR2 FVKESK. The full variable domain, its missing parts supplied by reference TRBV14 and TRBJ2-2, is EAGVTQFPSHSVIEKGQTVTLRCDPISGHDNLYWYRRVMGKEIKFLLHFVKESKQDESGMPNNRFLAERTGGTYSTLKVQPAELEDSGVYFCASSQANGLAGRTGELFFGEGSRLTVL.

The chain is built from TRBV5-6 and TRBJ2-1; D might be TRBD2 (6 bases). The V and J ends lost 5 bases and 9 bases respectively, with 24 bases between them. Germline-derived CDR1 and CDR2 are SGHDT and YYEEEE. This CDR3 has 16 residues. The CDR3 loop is CASRQPGLQASGEQFF. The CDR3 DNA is TGTGCCAGCAGGCAACCGGGACTCCAAGCCAGCGGTGAGCAGTTCTTC.

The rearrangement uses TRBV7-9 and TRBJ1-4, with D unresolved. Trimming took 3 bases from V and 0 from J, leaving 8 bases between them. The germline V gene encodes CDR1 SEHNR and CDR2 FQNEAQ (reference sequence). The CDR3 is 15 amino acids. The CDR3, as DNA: TGTGCCAGCAGCTTGGGCGATACAACTAATGAAAAACTGTTTTTT. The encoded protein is CASSLGDTTNEKLFF.

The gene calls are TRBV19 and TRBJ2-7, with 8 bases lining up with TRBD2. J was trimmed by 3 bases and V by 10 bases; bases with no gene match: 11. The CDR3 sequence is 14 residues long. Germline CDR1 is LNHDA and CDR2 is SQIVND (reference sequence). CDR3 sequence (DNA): TGTGCCACTCTTAGCGGGACGGGGAGCTACGAGCAGTACTTC. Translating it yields CATLSGTGSYEQYF.